The present T cell receptor beta chain was sequenced within a study of T cells in Graves' hyperthyroidism and ophthalmopathy. The sample holds a few counts of this clonotype. TCR beta CDR3 regions were amplified from RNA. Carried out on the TCR CDR3, a first-round RT-PCR used the HTBI primer set. TCRdb passed the multiplex PCR reads through MiXCR, listing each CDR3 protein once. The sample records around 600,000 distinct CDR3 sequences, about 45% being singletons. V was clipped by 2 bases and J by 4 bases, with 11 bases between them. This CDR3 is 14 amino acids long. CDR1 MNHNY and CDR2 SVGAGI come from the germline V gene (reference sequence).

This sequence was found in an adult man with Graves' disease, either hyperthyroidism or ophthalmopathy (not recorded which). The chain uses TRBV6-6 and TRBJ1-2, with D possibly being TRBD1 (5 bases). Material: peripheral blood or thyroid tissue (not recorded which). This chain's CDR3 is CASSYRGVGYGYTF. For the CDR3, the DNA is TGTGCCAGCAGTTACAGGGGCGTTGGCTATGGCTACACCTTC.